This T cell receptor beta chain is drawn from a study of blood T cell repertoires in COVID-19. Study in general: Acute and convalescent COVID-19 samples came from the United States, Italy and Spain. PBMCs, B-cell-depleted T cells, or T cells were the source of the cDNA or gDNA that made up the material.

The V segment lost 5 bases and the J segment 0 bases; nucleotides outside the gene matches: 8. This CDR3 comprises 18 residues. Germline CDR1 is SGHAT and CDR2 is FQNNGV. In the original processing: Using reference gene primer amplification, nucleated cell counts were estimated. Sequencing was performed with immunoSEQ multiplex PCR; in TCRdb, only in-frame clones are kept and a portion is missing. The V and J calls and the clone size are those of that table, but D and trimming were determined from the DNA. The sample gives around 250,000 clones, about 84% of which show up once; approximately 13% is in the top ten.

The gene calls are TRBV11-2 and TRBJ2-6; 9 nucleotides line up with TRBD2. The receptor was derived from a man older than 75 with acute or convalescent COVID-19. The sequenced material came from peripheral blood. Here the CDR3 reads CASSPRGGAGSGANVLTF. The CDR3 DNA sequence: TGTGCCAGCAGCCCGCGGGGGGGTGCAGGCTCTGGGGCCAACGTCCTGACTTTC.